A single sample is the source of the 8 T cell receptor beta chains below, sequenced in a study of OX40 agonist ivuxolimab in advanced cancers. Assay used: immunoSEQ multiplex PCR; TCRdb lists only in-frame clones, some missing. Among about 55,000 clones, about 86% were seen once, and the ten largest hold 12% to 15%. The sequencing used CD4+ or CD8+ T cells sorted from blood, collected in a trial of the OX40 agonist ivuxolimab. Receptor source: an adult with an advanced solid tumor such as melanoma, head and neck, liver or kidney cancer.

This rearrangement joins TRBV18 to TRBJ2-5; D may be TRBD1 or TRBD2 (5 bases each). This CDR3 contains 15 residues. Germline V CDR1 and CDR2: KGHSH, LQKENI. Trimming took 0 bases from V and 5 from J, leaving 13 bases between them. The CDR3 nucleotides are TGTGCCAGCTCACCACCCGGGACGCTCAAGGAGACCCAGTACTTC. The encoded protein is CASSPPGTLKETQYF.

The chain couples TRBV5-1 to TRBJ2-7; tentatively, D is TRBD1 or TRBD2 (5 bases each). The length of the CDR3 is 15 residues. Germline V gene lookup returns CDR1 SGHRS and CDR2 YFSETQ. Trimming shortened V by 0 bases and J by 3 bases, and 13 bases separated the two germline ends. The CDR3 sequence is CASSLGDPRGYEQYF. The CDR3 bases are TGCGCCAGCAGCTTGGGGGACCCGAGGGGCTACGAGCAGTACTTC.

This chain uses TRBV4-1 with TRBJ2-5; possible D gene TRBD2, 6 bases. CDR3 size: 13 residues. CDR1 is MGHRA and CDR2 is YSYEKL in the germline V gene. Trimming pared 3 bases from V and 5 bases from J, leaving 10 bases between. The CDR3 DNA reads TGCGCCAGCAGCCAGATGGGGACTGAGACCCAGTACTTC. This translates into CASSQMGTETQYF.

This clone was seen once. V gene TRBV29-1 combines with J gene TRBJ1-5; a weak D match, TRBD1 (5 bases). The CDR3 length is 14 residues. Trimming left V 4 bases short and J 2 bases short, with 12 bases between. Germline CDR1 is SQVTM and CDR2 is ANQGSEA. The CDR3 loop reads CSVGAGRGNQPQHF. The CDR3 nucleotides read TGCAGCGTTGGGGCAGGGCGAGGCAATCAGCCCCAGCATTTT. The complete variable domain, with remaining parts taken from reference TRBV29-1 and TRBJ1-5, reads SAVISQKPSRDICQRGTSLTIQCQVDSQVTMMFWYRQQPGQSLTLIATANQGSEATYESGFVIDKFPISRPNLTFSTLTVSNMSPEDSSIYLCSVGAGRGNQPQHFGDGTRLSIL.

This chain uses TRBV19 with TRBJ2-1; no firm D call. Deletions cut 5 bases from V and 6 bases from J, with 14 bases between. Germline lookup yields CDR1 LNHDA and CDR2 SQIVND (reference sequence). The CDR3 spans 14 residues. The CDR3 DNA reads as TGTGCCAGTAGTCACTCCGATACACCCAATGAGCAGTTCTTC. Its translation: CASSHSDTPNEQFF.

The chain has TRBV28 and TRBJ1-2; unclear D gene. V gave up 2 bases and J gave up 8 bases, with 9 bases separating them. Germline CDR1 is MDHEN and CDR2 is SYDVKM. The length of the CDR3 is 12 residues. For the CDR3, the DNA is TGTGCCAGCAGTTTAAGGGTCTCCGGCTACACCTTC. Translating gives CASSLRVSGYTF.

The CDR3 region has the DNA TGTGCCAGCGGGACAACTCAGGGGAGTCGATATGAGACCCAGTACTTC. Translated, it gives CASGTTQGSRYETQYF. The chain uses TRBV27 and TRBJ2-5, with D possibly being TRBD1 (6 bases). Germline loops: CDR1 MNHEY, CDR2 SMNVEV (reference sequence). The germline V and J ends were trimmed by 8 bases and 5 bases, with 24 bases remaining between them. CDR3 length: 16 amino acids.

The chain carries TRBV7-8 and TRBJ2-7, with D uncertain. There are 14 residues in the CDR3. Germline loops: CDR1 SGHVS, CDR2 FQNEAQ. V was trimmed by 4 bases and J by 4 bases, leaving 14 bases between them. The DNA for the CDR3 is TGTGCCAGCAGCTCGACTGTATCTAGTTACGAGCAGTACTTC. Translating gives CASSSTVSSYEQYF.